This TCR beta chain was recovered during a study of blood T cell repertoires in COVID-19. About the study: Both acute and convalescent COVID-19 samples were obtained from the United States, Italy and Spain. PBMCs, B-cell-depleted T cells, or T cells were the source of the cDNA or gDNA that made up the material.

Data came from immunoSEQ multiplex PCR; TCRdb stores just in-frame clones and leaves some out. The sample includes fewer than 450,000 clones, about 92% of them seen just once. In assigning cohorts, the study relied on participant-reported clinical history. Trimming cost V 5 bases and J 6 bases, with 13 bases left between them. CDR1 is GTSNPN and CDR2 is SVGIG in the germline V gene (reference sequence). CDR3 length: 12 amino acids. The chain combines TRBV30 with TRBJ1-1, with D unresolved. The sample was PBMCs or T cells enriched from blood (not recorded which). The sequence was collected from a man between 18 and 35 years old who had recovered from COVID-19. CDR3 DNA: TGTGCCTGGGCGAGAGGGTATTCTGAAGCTTTCTTT. Residues: CAWARGYSEAFF.